This T cell receptor (beta chain) was retrieved from a study of PD-L1 blockade in urothelial cancer. CDR1 and CDR2 (germline): SGHRS, YFSETQ. The junction had 13 bases not matched to a gene; V was cut back by 4 bases and J by 4 bases. The CDR3 spans 17 residues. The repertoire was sequenced with immunoSEQ multiplex PCR; TCRdb's copy has only in-frame clones and lacks some. The repertoire consists of about 45,000 clones, with around 88% occurring once and the leading ten covering roughly 3.9%. Metastatic or locally advanced urothelial carcinoma was present in the patients. The sample in question was PBMCs, obtained around atezolizumab (anti-PD-L1) treatment. The source is a man older than 75 with urothelial cancer. V usage is TRBV5-1 and J usage is TRBJ2-7; TRBD2 aligns across 11 bases. The DNA of the CDR3 is TGCGCCAGCAGCCCCGGGACTAGCGGTAGGGGTGTTTACGAGCAGTACTTC. This sequence encodes CASSPGTSGRGVYEQYF.